Listed below are T cell receptor beta chains from one sample, sequenced in a study of cytomegalovirus exposure and HLA in healthy donors. Sequencing used immunoSEQ multiplex PCR; TCRdb keeps in-frame clones, though not all of them. The table has roughly 120,000 clones, about four fifths seen once. Sequenced material: PBMCs. The receptors originated from a man between 25 and 39 years old in good health and CMV-seropositive. Both conserved end residues are part of each CDR3. The order of the fields is clone size, J gene, D gene, V gene, CDR3 DNA, CDR3 protein. The D gene is left open where the match is weak. Clone size appears in some rows only: once, few, many, or a class for an expanded clone.

>NA|TRBJ2-2|NA|TRBV6-1
TGTGCCAGCAGTGAACGGTATGACACCTGGGAGCTGTTTTTT
CASSERYDTWELFF
>NA|TRBJ2-7|TRBD1|TRBV5-1
TGCGCCAGCAGAGCTTCAGGGACAGGATACTACGAGCAGTACTTC
CASRASGTGYYEQYF
>NA|TRBJ2-5|TRBD2|TRBV6-5
TGTGCCAGCAGTTACCTTGGCGGGAGGGCCGTAGAGACCCAGTACTTC
CASSYLGGRAVETQYF
>NA|TRBJ2-1|NA|TRBV5-4
TGTGCCAGCAGAGGAGTGTTTTACAATGAGCAGTTCTTC
CASRGVFYNEQFF
>NA|TRBJ1-2|NA|TRBV5-5
TGTGCCAGCAGCTTGGGGGGAGGAATTGGGGACTATGGCTACACCTTC
CASSLGGGIGDYGYTF
>NA|TRBJ2-7|NA|TRBV7-9
TGTGCCAGCAGCCTACCCGGGACTTATACCTACGAGCAGTACTTC
CASSLPGTYTYEQYF
>NA|TRBJ2-7|TRBD1|TRBV13
TGTGCCAGCAGCTCTGGGACAGGGTTCTACGAGCAGTACTTC
CASSSGTGFYEQYF
>NA|TRBJ2-2|NA|TRBV13
TGTGCCAGCAGCTTAAGGCAGGGGAACACCGGGGAGCTGTTTTTT
CASSLRQGNTGELFF
>NA|TRBJ1-2|NA|TRBV4-1
TGCGCCAGCAGTCCCGGACAGATCCGCTATGGCTACACCTTC
CASSPGQIRYGYTF
>NA|TRBJ2-1|TRBD2|TRBV5-4
TGTGCCAGCAGCTTGGAACTAGCGCTTTACAATGAGCAGTTCTTC
CASSLELALYNEQFF
>NA|TRBJ2-7|TRBD2|TRBV29-1
TGCAGCGTAACACGGGACTACCCCTACGAGCAGTACTTC
CSVTRDYPYEQYF
>NA|TRBJ1-6|TRBD1|TRBV6-5
TGTGCCAGCAGTTTAAGACAGGGGGCCTTTGTTTCACCCCTCCACTTT
CASSLRQGAFVSPLHF
>NA|TRBJ1-4|TRBD1|TRBV30
TGTGCCTGGAGTGTCCTTCGGACAGGGGGCCGTAATGAAAAACTGTTTTTT
CAWSVLRTGGRNEKLFF
>NA|TRBJ2-7|NA|TRBV11-3
TGTGCCAGCAGCCCTCGGGGGAGAGGGCCCCTCTCCTACGAGCAGTACTTC
CASSPRGRGPLSYEQYF
>once|TRBJ2-1|NA|TRBV27
TGTGCCAGCAGTTTACGCCGTCGGGGCGGGAACCCGAGCTCCTACAATGAGCAGTTCTTC
CASSLRRRGGNPSSYNEQFF
>NA|TRBJ2-7|NA|TRBV9
TGTGCCAGCAGCGTAGGCCAGGGCCAGCCTCAGTACTTC
CASSVGQGQPQYF
>NA|TRBJ2-5|TRBD2|TRBV5-6
TGTGCCAGTCGACGGACTAGCGGACAAGGTTCTTGGGAGACCCAGTACTTC
CASRRTSGQGSWETQYF
>NA|TRBJ2-4|NA|TRBV2
TGTGCCAGCAGTGAATCCGTAGCCAAAAACATTCAGTACTTC
CASSESVAKNIQYF
>NA|TRBJ2-5|TRBD2|TRBV11-2
TGTGCCAGCAGCTTAGTCGCTAGCGGGAGGCAAGAGACCCAGTACTTC
CASSLVASGRQETQYF
>few|TRBJ2-2|NA|TRBV27
TGTGCCAGCAGTTTACTAGGAGAGGGAAACACCGGGGAGCTGTTTTTT
CASSLLGEGNTGELFF
>NA|TRBJ2-7|NA|TRBV6-5
TGTGCCAGCAGTTACTCGAACCGACTGACCTACGAGCAGTACTTC
CASSYSNRLTYEQYF
>once|TRBJ2-7|NA|TRBV6-1
TGTGCCAGCAGTGAAGGACGAGGACTCAAGAACCAATACGAGCAGTACTTC
CASSEGRGLKNQYEQYF
>NA|TRBJ2-7|TRBD2|TRBV9
TGTGCCAGCAGCGTGGCGACTAGCGGGGTCCACGAGCAGTACTTC
CASSVATSGVHEQYF
>NA|TRBJ2-7|TRBD1|TRBV5-4
TGTGCCAGCAGCTTGGCAGGGCAGGGGGCGGACGAGCAGTACTTC
CASSLAGQGADEQYF
>NA|TRBJ2-1|NA|TRBV29-1
TGCAGCGCGTCAAGGGGGTACAATGAGCAGTTCTTC
CSASRGYNEQFF
>NA|TRBJ2-5|TRBD2|TRBV6-1
TGTGCCAGCAGTCGACTAGCGGGGGAAGAAGAGACCCAGTACTTC
CASSRLAGEEETQYF
>few|TRBJ1-1|TRBD1|TRBV5-1
TGCGCCAGCAGCTTTTTACAGGGGGCAAGTGAAGCTTTCTTT
CASSFLQGASEAFF
>NA|TRBJ2-1|TRBD2|TRBV6-5
TGTGCCAGCAGTTCTAGCGGGAGGGTATACAATGAGCAGTTCTTC
CASSSSGRVYNEQFF
>NA|TRBJ2-7|NA|TRBV29-1
TGCAGCGTATCTATGGGGCGGTCCAACGAGCAGTACTTC
CSVSMGRSNEQYF
>NA|TRBJ2-1|TRBD2|TRBV11-3
TGTGCCAGCAGCTTAGAGGCGGGAGGGGAAAGTGAGCAGTTCTTC
CASSLEAGGESEQFF
>NA|TRBJ2-3|TRBD2|TRBV6-4
TGTGCCAGCAGTGACTCAATGGCGGGAGGGGATACGCAGTATTTT
CASSDSMAGGDTQYF
>NA|TRBJ2-1|TRBD2|TRBV11-2
TGTGCCAGCAGACCCTCCGGGACTAGGCTGTACAATGAGCAGTTCTTC
CASRPSGTRLYNEQFF
>NA|TRBJ2-3|TRBD2|TRBV9
TGTGCCAGCAGCGTAGGTCCCTCCGGGCGCGGGAGGCTTGGAGATACGCAGTATTTT
CASSVGPSGRGRLGDTQYF
>NA|TRBJ2-7|NA|TRBV20-1
TGCAGTGCCCCTCTAGGGGTCGAGCAGTACTTC
CSAPLGVEQYF
>NA|TRBJ1-5|NA|TRBV30
TGTGCCTGGAGTCTCTTAGGGGATCAGCCCCAGCATTTT
CAWSLLGDQPQHF
>NA|TRBJ2-7|TRBD2|TRBV7-2
TGTGCCACCGGTAGACTAGCTGGTCGGTACGAGCAGTACTTC
CATGRLAGRYEQYF
>NA|TRBJ2-3|NA|TRBV19
TGTGCCAGTAGTATAGGAAAACTAGATACGCAGTATTTT
CASSIGKLDTQYF
>NA|TRBJ2-7|NA|TRBV15
TGTGCCACCGGGAACAGGGACGAGCAGTACTTC
CATGNRDEQYF
>NA|TRBJ2-5|TRBD2|TRBV16
TGTGCCAGCAGCCAATCCACGGGGGGGCCTACTTGGACCCAGTACTTC
CASSQSTGGPTWTQYF
>few|TRBJ2-5|TRBD1|TRBV7-6
TGTGCCAGCAGCCCCCGGACAGGGGAATCAGAGACCCAGTACTTC
CASSPRTGESETQYF
>few|TRBJ2-7|TRBD2|TRBV5-1
TGCGCCAGCAGACTAGCGGGAGTAAGGGAGCAGTACTTC
CASRLAGVREQYF
>few|TRBJ2-4|TRBD2|TRBV4-3
TGCGCCAGCAGCCAAGATACGGCGGGGGTGGCCAAAAACATTCAGTACTTC
CASSQDTAGVAKNIQYF
>NA|TRBJ2-7|TRBD1|TRBV11-2
TGTGCCAGCAGCTCCACAGGGGGCCCCTACTTCGAGCAGTACTTC
CASSSTGGPYFEQYF
>NA|TRBJ2-1|TRBD2|TRBV7-9
TGTTCCAGCAGCTTGGAGATAGCGGGGCCCAATGAGCAGTTCTTC
CSSSLEIAGPNEQFF
>few|TRBJ2-1|NA|TRBV13
TGTGCCAGCAGCTTACTAGCATACAATGAGCAGTTCTTC
CASSLLAYNEQFF